This T cell receptor beta chain was recorded in a study of cytomegalovirus exposure and HLA in healthy donors (dated by TCRdb to 2017 to 2019). The study in broad terms: In an earlier analysis of about 560 of the donors, roughly 300 Gb of sequence data and roughly 100 million unique TCR beta sequences from about 179 million T cells were reported. Around 330 gigabases of sequencing data and approximately 91 million unique TCR sequences made up an early release that covered 500 to 700 HLA-typed donors. Among the roughly 390 genotyped donors, approximately 82% belonged to the genetic ancestry cluster associated with self-reported Caucasian donors. The study aimed to test whether cataloging public T cell receptors could reveal signatures of past pathogen exposure. The study profiled the T cell repertoires of about 640 subjects by immunosequencing and related them to cytomegalovirus serostatus. A separate validation cohort of roughly 130 different subjects was used in addition to the 666-subject first cohort. To predict cytomegalovirus infection status, the study brought together high-throughput TCR immunosequencing, statistical association of individual TCRs with disease status, and machine learning. A later analysis re-analyzed previously published TCR beta repertoires from about 730 donors and added high-resolution HLA genotyping to study TCR occurrence patterns. Rather than using new phenotypic data, the later analysis identified candidate immune exposures from TCR beta sequences and from how often those sequences occurred across donors. An earlier analysis of 587 of the donors used high-throughput TCR beta sequencing to judge whether each TCR beta V gene segment behaved as functional or pseudogenic. Alongside the repertoire data, information on donor age, sex, ethnicity and CMV serostatus was compiled. A later genetic analysis took genome-wide SNP genotypes for 398 of the 666 donors and used that subset as a discovery cohort. All discovery cohort repertoires had been generated using a single sequencing platform. HLA typing included class I and class II loci at four-digit resolution. Typing coverage varied by locus: 629-630 donors for A, B, C, DRB1 and DQB1; under 550 for DQA1; about 570 for DPA1; roughly 450 for DPB1. A handful of DR-DQ haplotypes were handled as single units for association and clustering because linkage in the cohort was strong. Among about 390 genotyped donors of the cohort, an average of around 240,000 unique TCR beta nucleotide sequences were sequenced per donor, around a sixth of them non-productive.

Study-wide conclusions, independent of this receptor: Because the 87-base-pair reads could not distinguish some IMGT-functional V segments, including TRBV6-2 and TRBV6-3, those segments were excluded. The study gave a list of 150 to 200 TCR beta chains associated with cytomegalovirus. A later analysis found that TCR association rates varied across HLA loci, with DRB1 alleles showing the most associated TCRs and HLA-C alleles the fewest. Most CMV-associated TCR beta chains appeared to be HLA-restricted in a later analysis, and the HLA associations seemed to be driven largely by CMV exposure. The classifier was reported to diagnose cytomegalovirus status with high specificity and sensitivity in both the original cohort and the validation cohort. Most TCR sequences were seen in very few donors, while some public TCRs were found in many individuals. In a later analysis, several top co-occurrence clusters were reported to appear linked to parvovirus B19, influenza, CMV and Epstein-Barr virus. Specific HLA alleles were associated with 16,951 TCR beta sequences at a false discovery rate of 0.05 in a later analysis. A group of highly shared sequence variants was considered likely to be a technical artifact of the sequencing pipeline. Because HLA typing was unavailable for some donors at each locus, only the typed subset was used in association tests. It was suggested by the authors that the approach could potentially be generalized to other disease states and immunological phenotypes. The cohort was sequenced for TCR beta chains only, and without alpha or paired-chain data the features that could be detected were limited. Linkage disequilibrium might explain the correlated functional status among segregating V segments, but an unknown experimental factor could not be excluded. Compared with equally common non-associated chains, HLA-associated TCR beta chains in a later analysis were more clonally expanded and had lower generation probabilities. For the cohort, immune exposure information was limited to CMV serostatus. An association between a missense DCLRE1C variant and V-gene and J-gene trimming of TCR beta chains was found in a later genetic analysis and replicated in an independent cohort. A later genetic analysis reported fewer N-insertions in productive TCRs among donors in an Asian-associated ancestry cluster than the roughly 620-donor mean. Because counts were too low, around 18 rarely observed V segments, including chromosome 9 orphons, were left out of the earlier analysis of 587 of the donors. Sequencing depth was assumed to be roughly uniform across donors in the presence/absence analyses, though that assumption may not hold. A further reported finding was that TCR beta sequences accurately predicted the HLA-A and HLA-B alleles for most subjects in the first cohort. Assigning TCR associations to individual alleles was difficult when HLA alleles, especially DR and DQ, strongly co-occurred. In an earlier analysis of some 500 of the donors, most TCR beta V segments were observed in productive rearrangements about 90% or about 30% of the time, broadly matching IMGT annotations. Three of the identified cytomegalovirus-associated TCR beta chains were confirmed in vitro to be specific for cytomegalovirus antigens.

The cohort consisted of approximately 670 healthy bone marrow donors. At the time of sampling, every cohort member was nominally healthy, though immune exposures that went unrecorded were likely present. The donor tested CMV seropositive, placing the donor among the 289 seropositive members of the cohort. A peripheral blood sample was provided by each donor, and peripheral blood mononuclear cells were used for TCR beta sequencing. Genomic DNA was extracted from the blood cell samples with the Qiagen DNeasy Blood Extraction Kit. The CDR3 measures 16 amino acids from cysteine to phenylalanine. Only the CDR3 part of the read is kept: 48 bases, read in frame from the first base. Trimming takes 7 bases from V and 10 bases from J, and the germline ends sit 29 bases apart. The germline V gene (reference sequence) specifies MNHEY as CDR1 and SMNVEV as CDR2. Remarks on this clone: Its cognate antigen has yet to be identified. The sample holds no much larger clone one base away, and base qualities are not on file.

The library came from the immunoSEQ multiplex PCR assay. A mixture of 60 forward primers for TCR Vbeta segments and 13 reverse primers for TCR Jbeta segments was used in the multiplex PCR. A multiplex PCR assay on genomic DNA amplified the CDR3 region of rearranged TCR beta genes. On the Illumina HiSeq System, the amplified TCR beta libraries were sequenced as 87-base-pair reads. The authors' analysis ran thus. In a later analysis, about 80 million unique TCR beta chains were counted across the approximately 620 repertoires, and roughly 11 million of these chains were shared by at least two donors. Raw reads were error-corrected and collapsed into unique sequences with a nearest-neighbor algorithm that merged closely related sequences to remove PCR and sequencing errors. CDR3 sequences were aligned to IMGT reference sequences to assign V, D and J gene segments. For a sequence to be retained, at least a six-nucleotide match to both a V gene segment and a J gene segment was required. Rearrangements were classified as productive when the CDR3 lacked stop codons and remained in frame with V and J, and all other rearrangements were classified as non-productive. CDR3 was defined by IMGT convention, running from the second conserved V-encoded cysteine to the conserved J-encoded phenylalanine. The earlier analysis of fewer than 750 of the donors excluded sequences that lacked an unambiguous match to a single V gene segment. In an earlier analysis of some 590 of the donors, a V segment was called functional when productive rearrangements were above 56.7%, and segregating when the standard deviation between donors exceeded 5%. To diagnose cytomegalovirus status from the catalog of TCR beta chain sequences, a statistical classification framework was built. V and J gene assignment, in a later analysis, came from comparing TCR nucleotide sequences with IMGT/GENE-DB human TR gene sequences. In a later analysis, CDR3 sequences and most-parsimonious VDJ recombination scenarios were assigned using the TCRdist pipeline. In a later analysis, each TCR beta chain was defined by its CDR3 amino acid sequence together with its V-gene family, and reads without a unique V-gene family were excluded. A later analysis removed several hundred highly shared, low-generation-probability nucleotide sequences to deal with suspected cross-contamination and a sequencing artifact. In a later analysis, a clonal expansion index was calculated for each public chain from normalized within-repertoire ranks of inferred template counts. A later analysis computed generation probabilities with a VDJ recombination model fitted to out-of-frame rearrangements, and checked the results against IGoR. A later analysis scored TCR-TCR, TCR-HLA and TCR-CMV co-occurrence with hypergeometric tests, applying a repertoire-size bias correction to TCR pairs. To estimate false discovery rates, a later analysis permuted the HLA or CMV assignments 20 times. In a later analysis, co-occurring TCRs were grouped using DBSCAN, with TCRdist sequence similarity added in when clustering inside HLA-allele-positive subsets. Co-occurrence clustering excluded repertoires with fewer than 30,000 or more than 120,000 public chains, plus five with anomalous nucleotide sharing. The source is immuneACCESS, and TCRdb retained only in-frame sequences with V and J called. Part of the clones is not carried over; for the studies checked, unresolved V genes explain less than half of this, and the remainder is unexplained. V and J calls and clone size follow that table, whereas D and trimming were derived from the DNA. This sample gives around 100,000 clones in total; 60% to 85% of them show up just once. In total, the top ten clones hold less than 5% of the sample.

Sample: PBMCs. The rearrangement joined TRBV27 to TRBJ2-7; perhaps TRBD1 is the D gene, with 7 bases matching. The source of this sequence is a man in his forties or fifties in good health and CMV-seropositive. The bases are TGTGCCAGCACCGAACGGACAGGAGGGCCTCTAGGGGAACAGTACTTC. It is translated as CASTERTGGPLGEQYF.